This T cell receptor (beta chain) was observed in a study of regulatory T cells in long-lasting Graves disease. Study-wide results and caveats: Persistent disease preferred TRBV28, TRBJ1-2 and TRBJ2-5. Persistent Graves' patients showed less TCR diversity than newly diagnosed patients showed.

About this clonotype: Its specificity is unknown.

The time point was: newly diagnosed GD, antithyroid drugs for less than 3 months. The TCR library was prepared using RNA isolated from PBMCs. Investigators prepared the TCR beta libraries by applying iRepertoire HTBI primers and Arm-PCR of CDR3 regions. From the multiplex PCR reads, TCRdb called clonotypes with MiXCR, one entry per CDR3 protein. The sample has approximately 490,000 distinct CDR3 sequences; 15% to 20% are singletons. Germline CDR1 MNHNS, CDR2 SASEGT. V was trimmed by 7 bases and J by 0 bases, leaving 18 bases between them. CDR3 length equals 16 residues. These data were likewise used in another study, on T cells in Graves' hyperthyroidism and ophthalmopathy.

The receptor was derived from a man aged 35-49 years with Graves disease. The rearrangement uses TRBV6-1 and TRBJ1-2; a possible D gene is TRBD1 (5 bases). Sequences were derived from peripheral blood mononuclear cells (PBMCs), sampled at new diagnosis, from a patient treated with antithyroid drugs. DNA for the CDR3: TGTGCCAGCACCCCACAGCCTGCAGGGTCTAACTATGGCTACACCTTC. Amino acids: CASTPQPAGSNYGYTF.